The subject of this entry is one T cell receptor beta chain. This sample is part of a study of Ad26.COV2.S vaccination and SARS-CoV-2 variants. This CDR3 comprises 15 residues. Germline loops: CDR1 SEHNR, CDR2 FQNEAQ (reference sequence). Trimming took 0 bases from V and 8 from J, leaving 13 bases between them. Data came from immunoSEQ multiplex PCR; TCRdb stores just in-frame clones and leaves some out. The data show just over 350,000 clones, 92% seen once. The TCR originated in a human donor who had recovered from COVID-19. The chain employs TRBV7-9 and TRBJ1-4; D might be TRBD1 (5 bases). The specimen was peripheral blood, collected after recovery from COVID-19. CDR3 bases: TGTGCCAGCAGCTTAGCTCTGGGGCTGGGGGAAAAACTGTTTTTT. This gives the protein CASSLALGLGEKLFF. The full variable domain, with the rest looked up from reference TRBV7-9 and TRBJ1-4, is DTGVSQNPRHKITKRGQNVTFRCDPISEHNRLYWYRQTLGQGPEFLTYFQNEAQLEKSRLLSDRFSAERPKGSFSTLEIQRTEQGDSAMYLCASSLALGLGEKLFFGSGTQLSVL.